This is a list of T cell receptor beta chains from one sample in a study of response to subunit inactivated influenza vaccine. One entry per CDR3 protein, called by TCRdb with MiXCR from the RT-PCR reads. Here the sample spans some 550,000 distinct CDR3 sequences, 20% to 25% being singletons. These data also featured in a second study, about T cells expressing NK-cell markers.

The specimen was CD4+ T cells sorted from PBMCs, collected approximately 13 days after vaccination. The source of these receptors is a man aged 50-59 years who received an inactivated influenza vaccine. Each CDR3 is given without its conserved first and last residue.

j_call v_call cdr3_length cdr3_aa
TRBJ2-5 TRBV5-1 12 ASSLIGGGETQY
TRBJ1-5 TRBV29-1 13 SVDRGENSNQPQH
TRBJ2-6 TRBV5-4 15 ASSLGSLKTGANVLT
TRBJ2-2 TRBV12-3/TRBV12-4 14 ASSLELAGVSGELF
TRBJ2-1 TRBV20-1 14 SAPGTPPSSYNEQF
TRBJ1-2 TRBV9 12 ASSVGTGGYGYT
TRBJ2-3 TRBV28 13 ASSTDRGHGDTQY
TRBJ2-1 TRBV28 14 ASSQTSGRAGNEQF
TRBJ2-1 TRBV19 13 ASSIDPTSYNEQF
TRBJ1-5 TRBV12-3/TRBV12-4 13 ASSSIAGRNQPQH
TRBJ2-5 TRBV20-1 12 SAPPRGYQETQY
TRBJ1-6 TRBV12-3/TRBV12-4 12 ASSPDRGSSPLH
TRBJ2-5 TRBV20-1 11 SAPPTGEETQY
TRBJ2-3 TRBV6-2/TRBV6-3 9 ASCSGDTQY
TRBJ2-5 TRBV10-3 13 AISESGLYQETQY
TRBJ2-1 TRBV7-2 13 ASSLVPSSYNEQF
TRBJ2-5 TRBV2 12 ASSGDYLQETQY
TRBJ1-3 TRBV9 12 ASSVGNSGNTIY
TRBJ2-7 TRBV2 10 ASTQGADEQY